The entry below describes one T cell receptor (beta chain). Its antigen is still unknown. Germline assignment: CDR1 SEHNR and CDR2 FQNEAQ (reference sequence). There are 17 residues in the CDR3. The V segment lost 4 bases and the J segment 7 bases; nucleotides outside the gene matches: 19. This specimen belongs to a study of response to subunit inactivated influenza vaccine. Study-level points and caveats: There was a suggestion from the authors that each seasonal influenza vaccination recruits few new T cells.

Using its own MiXCR run on the RT-PCR reads, TCRdb lists one record per CDR3 protein. The sample lists approximately 520,000 distinct CDR3 sequences, more than 15% occurring once. V is TRBV7-9 and J is TRBJ2-7, with 7 bases lining up with TRBD2. This specimen was CD4+ T cells sorted from PBMCs, taken around 2 years after vaccination. The sequence was collected from a man aged 45-69 years who received an inactivated influenza vaccine. The CDR3 DNA reads as TGTGCCAGCAGCTCGCCCGCCCGCGGGGGAACTAGTTGGGAGCAGTACTTC. Translation: CASSSPARGGTSWEQYF.